Listed below are T cell receptor beta chains from one sample, sequenced in a study of blood T cell repertoires in COVID-19. Some clones are missing from TCRdb's copy, which holds only in-frame ones; the method was immunoSEQ multiplex PCR. The repertoire holds over 100,000 clones, 79% seen once, with approximately 4.2% in the top ten. Sequencing was carried out using peripheral blood. The receptors come from a woman aged 80 or over with acute or convalescent COVID-19. The CDR3 runs from the conserved cysteine through the conserved F or W. D genes are given only for firm matches. Size is stated for part of the rows, as once, few or many counts, or as a class when the clone is expanded.

d_call | j_call | v_call | clone_size | cdr3_nt | cdr3_aa
NA | TRBJ1-1 | TRBV28 | NA | TGTGCCAGCAGCCTAGGCACTGAAGCTTTCTTT | CASSLGTEAFF
NA | TRBJ1-1 | TRBV19 | NA | TGTGCCAGTAGTATGACATCCACTGAAGCTTTCTTT | CASSMTSTEAFF
NA | TRBJ1-2 | TRBV6-5 | NA | TGTGCCACCGGGAGGGGTCCTAACTATGGCTACACCTTC | CATGRGPNYGYTF
NA | TRBJ2-1 | TRBV19 | NA | TGTGCCAGTAGGCTAGACAGGTATGGGAGCAATGAGCAGTTCTTC | CASRLDRYGSNEQFF
TRBD1 | TRBJ1-2 | TRBV28 | NA | TGTGCCAGCAGCCCAACAGGGGGCTGGGGCTACACCTTC | CASSPTGGWGYTF
NA | TRBJ1-2 | TRBV6-5 | NA | TGTGCCAGCAGTACAACCTTAAACTATGGCTACACCTTC | CASSTTLNYGYTF
TRBD1 | TRBJ2-5 | TRBV5-5 | NA | TGTGCCAGCAGGAAGGGGGCGGAGACCCAGTACTTC | CASRKGAETQYF
NA | TRBJ1-1 | TRBV30 | NA | TGTGCCTGGAGTCAGATTGACAGCTTGAACACTGAAGCTTTCTTT | CAWSQIDSLNTEAFF
TRBD1 | TRBJ1-1 | TRBV10-3 | NA | TGTGCCTCGTCGGATGCTCAGGGGGCGAACACTGAAGCTTTCTTT | CASSDAQGANTEAFF
NA | TRBJ1-5 | TRBV6-5 | few | TGTGCCAGCAGCCCCACGGGAGCTAGCAATCAGCCCCAGCATTTT | CASSPTGASNQPQHF
TRBD1 | TRBJ1-5 | TRBV6-6 | NA | TGTGCCAGCAGTTCCGGACAGGGCTGGCAGCCCCAGCATTTT | CASSSGQGWQPQHF
NA | TRBJ1-1 | TRBV28 | NA | TGTGCCAGCAGTCCCCGTATAAACACTGAAGCTTTCTTT | CASSPRINTEAFF
TRBD1 | TRBJ1-4 | TRBV29-1 | NA | TGCAGCGCCGGGACAGTAACTAATGAAAAACTGTTTTTT | CSAGTVTNEKLFF
TRBD1 | TRBJ1-5 | TRBV30 | NA | TGTGCCTGGAGTTGGGGACAGGGCGGAATTCAGCCCCAGCATTTT | CAWSWGQGGIQPQHF
NA | TRBJ1-1 | TRBV28 | NA | TGTGCCAGCAGCCAACAGGGAAATATTGGAGCTTTCTTT | CASSQQGNIGAFF
TRBD2 | TRBJ2-1 | TRBV3-1/TRBV3-2 | NA | TGTGCCCGCCGCCGGGGCGGGACTAGCGGGGGGGCGTCCGATGAGCAGTTCTTC | CARRRGGTSGGASDEQFF
TRBD1 | TRBJ1-1 | TRBV18 | NA | TGTGCCAGCTCACCCCGACAGGGGACGGACACTGAAGCTTTCTTT | CASSPRQGTDTEAFF
TRBD2 | TRBJ2-3 | TRBV11-2 | NA | TGTGCCAGCAGCTACTCGAGCGGGGGGCTCACAGATACGCAGTATTTT | CASSYSSGGLTDTQYF
NA | TRBJ1-1 | TRBV7-2 | NA | TGTGCCAGCAGCTTACGACAGGCCACTGAAGCTTTCTTT | CASSLRQATEAFF
NA | TRBJ2-5 | TRBV10-3 | NA | TGTGCCATCAGTGAACTTCAAGAGACCCAGTACTTC | CAISELQETQYF
NA | TRBJ2-1 | TRBV3-1/TRBV3-2 | NA | TGTGCCAGCAATATAAGCGGGCCCTACAATGAGCAGTTCTTC | CASNISGPYNEQFF
NA | TRBJ1-5 | TRBV19 | NA | TGTGCCAGTTCCGGACAGAGCAATCAGCCCCAGCATTTT | CASSGQSNQPQHF
NA | TRBJ1-2 | TRBV5-1 | few | TGCGCCAGCAGCTTGGTAGCTAGCTATGGCTACACCTTC | CASSLVASYGYTF
NA | TRBJ2-1 | TRBV18 | NA | TGTGCCAGCTCACTCGACAGGCTGAGCTCCTACAATGAGCAGTTCTTC | CASSLDRLSSYNEQFF
NA | TRBJ2-3 | TRBV20-1 | NA | TGCAGTGCTAGTCTCCCGGTCACAGATACGCAGTATTTT | CSASLPVTDTQYF
NA | TRBJ2-1 | TRBV24-1 | once | TGTGCCACCTCGACCGGGTCGGATGAGCAGTTCTTC | CATSTGSDEQFF
TRBD2 | TRBJ2-7 | TRBV7-9 | NA | TGTGCCAGCAGCTTAGGGAGCGGGAGGTCACAAAGAAGCTCCTACGAGCAGTACTTC | CASSLGSGRSQRSSYEQYF
NA | TRBJ1-3 | TRBV7-2 | NA | TGTGCCAGCAGCTTAGTGGCATTCTCTGGAAACACCATATATTTT | CASSLVAFSGNTIYF
NA | TRBJ2-5 | TRBV3-1/TRBV3-2 | once | TGTGCCAGCAGCCCCAGGGTGAGCGAGACCCAGTACTTC | CASSPRVSETQYF
TRBD1 | TRBJ2-1 | TRBV6-5 | NA | TGTGCCAGCAGACTAGTCAGGACAGGGGGCCATGAGCAGTTCTTC | CASRLVRTGGHEQFF
NA | TRBJ2-7 | TRBV6-2/TRBV6-3 | NA | TGTGCCAGCAGTTACGTGGGCCACGAGCAGTACTTC | CASSYVGHEQYF
TRBD1 | TRBJ1-2 | TRBV4-2 | NA | TGTGCCAGCAGCCAAGATAGGAGAAAAGACAGGGATGGCTACACCTTC | CASSQDRRKDRDGYTF
NA | TRBJ1-1 | TRBV10-1 | NA | TGCGCCAGCAGTGAGGGGGCAGAAACTGAAGCTTTCTTT | CASSEGAETEAFF
NA | TRBJ1-3 | TRBV7-9 | NA | TGTGCCAGCAGCTTAGTAGCGGAGGGAAACACCATATATTTT | CASSLVAEGNTIYF
NA | TRBJ2-7 | TRBV6-6 | NA | TGTGCCAGCAGTTGGACAGAAAGTTATTCTTACGAGCAGTACTTC | CASSWTESYSYEQYF
NA | TRBJ1-2 | TRBV19 | few | TGTGCCAGTAGTATAAACAGCCAGGGAATAACTGGCTACACCTTC | CASSINSQGITGYTF
NA | TRBJ1-4 | TRBV7-7 | NA | TGTGCCAGCAGCTTAGTCGCGGGAACTAATGAAAAACTGTTTTTT | CASSLVAGTNEKLFF
NA | TRBJ2-1 | TRBV11-3 | NA | TGTGCCAGCAGCTTAACTCAAAACAATGAGCAGTTCTTC | CASSLTQNNEQFF
NA | TRBJ1-2 | TRBV11-1 | few | TGTGCCAGCAGCTGGGGCCTTAATGGCTACACCTTC | CASSWGLNGYTF